A selection of T cell receptor beta chains follows, all from one sample in a study of blood T cells in healthy people across ages. TCRdb re-called the 5' RACE reads with MiXCR, one entry per CDR3 protein. Of 1.5 million to 2 million distinct CDR3 sequences in the sample, roughly 52% were seen once. The sequenced sample consisted of blood. These TCRs come from a woman aged 40 to 50 in good health. The CDR3 runs from the conserved cysteine through the conserved F or W.

CDR3 | V | length
CSASRAGSEQYF | TRBV20-1 | 12
CALRETSYNEQFF | TRBV7-9 | 13
CSPLGLHSYNEQFF | TRBV20-1 | 14
CASGGGQGYQPQHF | TRBV6-6 | 14
CASGPDRGWNSPLHF | TRBV6-5 | 15
CASSRQGGYSTDTQYF | TRBV14 | 16
CATSDPNGPGKTQYF | TRBV24-1 | 15
CAISVSGGNEQFF | TRBV10-3 | 13
CSVDLAGDPETQYF | TRBV29-1 | 14
CSAAGGLVVYEQYF | TRBV20-1 | 14
CSARDHRGGSTDTQYF | TRBV20-1 | 16
CASSRGGGGDYEQYF | TRBV7-2 | 15
CASSADPTYNSPLHF | TRBV5-5 | 15
CASSYRGRSNHGYTF | TRBV6-2/TRBV6-3 | 15
CASSPIGARGDGYTF | TRBV18 | 15
CASSRIWTQNTEAFF | TRBV4-1 | 15
CASSHQDSYNTGELFF | TRBV3-1 | 16
CASSQETALNEKLFF | TRBV4-3 | 15
CASSWVGGGGNEQFF | TRBV5-1 | 15
CASSWGYAQYF | TRBV27 | 11
CASTKGQHNQGTQYF | TRBV12-3/TRBV12-4 | 15
CASGQTSGGAVDTQYF | TRBV27 | 16
CASSLSGGVEGYTF | TRBV3-1 | 14
CASSLGTGGHSPLHF | TRBV12-3/TRBV12-4 | 15
CASSFMGRSNEQYF | TRBV5-6 | 14
CASSQDHRGGETQYF | TRBV4-1 | 15